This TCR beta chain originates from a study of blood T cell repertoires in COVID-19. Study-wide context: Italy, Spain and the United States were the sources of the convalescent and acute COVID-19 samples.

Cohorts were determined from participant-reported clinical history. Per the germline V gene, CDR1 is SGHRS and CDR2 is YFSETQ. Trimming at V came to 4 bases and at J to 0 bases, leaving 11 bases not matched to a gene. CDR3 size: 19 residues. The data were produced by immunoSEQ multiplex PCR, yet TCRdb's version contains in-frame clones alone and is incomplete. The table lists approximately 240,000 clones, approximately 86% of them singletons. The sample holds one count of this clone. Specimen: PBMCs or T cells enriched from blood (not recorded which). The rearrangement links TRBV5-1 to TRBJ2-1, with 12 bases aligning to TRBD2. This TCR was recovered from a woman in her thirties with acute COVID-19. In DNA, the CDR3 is TGCGCCAGCAGCATTCGACTAGCGGGGGACTTAAGCTCCTACAATGAGCAGTTCTTC. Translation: CASSIRLAGDLSSYNEQFF. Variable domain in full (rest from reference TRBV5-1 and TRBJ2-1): KAGVTQTPRYLIKTRGQQVTLSCSPISGHRSVSWYQQTPGQGLQFLFEYFSETQRNKGNFPGRFSGRQFSNSRSEMNVSTLELGDSALYLCASSIRLAGDLSSYNEQFFGPGTRLTVL.